The 16 T cell receptor beta chains reported below all come from one sample, sequenced in a study of OX40 agonist ivuxolimab in advanced cancers. Only in-frame clones appear in the TCRdb table, and some are missing; sequencing was by immunoSEQ multiplex PCR. There are just over 50,000 clones in the sample; 65% to 85% occur only once, and more than 2.5% lies in the top ten. Specimen: CD4+ or CD8+ T cells sorted from blood, collected in a trial of the OX40 agonist ivuxolimab. The receptors here all came from an adult with an advanced solid tumor such as melanoma, head and neck, liver or kidney cancer.

This rearrangement joins TRBV11-3 to TRBJ1-2, with D unresolved. Trimming removed 3 bases at V and 8 bases at J, with 13 bases between. Germline CDR1 SGHNT, CDR2 YENEEA. This CDR3 has 13 amino acids. DNA of the CDR3: TGTGCCAGCAGCTTCAGTTACCCCGGGGGCTACACCTTC. Its protein is CASSFSYPGGYTF.

V usage is TRBV7-9 and J usage is TRBJ2-6; 10 bases are shared with TRBD1. Trimming cost V 5 bases and J 2 bases; bases outside gene matches: 9. There are 18 residues in the CDR3. Germline V gives CDR1 SEHNR, CDR2 FQNEAQ (reference sequence). The CDR3 nucleotides are TGTGCCAGCAGCCCGCCGGGACAGGGGTCACCTGGGGCCAACGTCCTGACTTTC. It is translated as CASSPPGQGSPGANVLTF.

V and J are TRBV10-3 and TRBJ1-2; the D gene is possibly TRBD1 (6 bases). CDR1 and CDR2 (germline): ENHRY, SYGVKD. CDR3 length equals 15 residues. V lost 2 bases to trimming and J lost 4 bases, with 14 bases between them. This chain's CDR3 is CAISERQDPPYGYTF. The CDR3 DNA reads TGTGCCATCAGTGAGCGACAGGATCCTCCCTATGGCTACACCTTC.

This rearrangement joins TRBV5-4 to TRBJ1-5; D is uncertain. V lost 0 bases and J 7 bases, leaving 14 bases between the germline ends. Germline V CDR1 and CDR2: SGHNT, YYREEE (reference sequence). The CDR3 totals 15 residues. CDR3 amino acids: CASSLAGKPSQPQHF. The CDR3 coding sequence is TGTGCCAGCAGCTTGGCGGGAAAGCCTAGCCAGCCCCAGCATTTT.

The chain carries TRBV2 and TRBJ1-6, with 10 bases fitting TRBD1. This CDR3 has 16 residues. Germline CDR1 reads SNHLY; CDR2 reads FYNNEI. With V trimmed by 7 bases and J by 1 base, 4 bases remained unmatched. The CDR3 loop is CASIRDRGSYNSPLHF. For the CDR3, the DNA is TGTGCCAGCATTCGGGACAGGGGTTCCTATAATTCACCCCTCCACTTT.

This rearrangement joins TRBV29-1 to TRBJ1-4, with D tentatively TRBD1 (6 bases). The CDR3 runs 14 residues. V lost 3 bases and J 6 bases, leaving 14 bases between the germline ends. Germline CDR1 reads SQVTM; CDR2 reads ANQGSEA. The CDR3 sequence is CSVEVTGIDEKLFF. The CDR3 DNA reads as TGCAGCGTTGAGGTGACAGGAATTGATGAAAAACTGTTTTTT.

The rearrangement joins TRBV29-1 to TRBJ1-4; maybe TRBD1 (6 bases). V was trimmed by 5 bases and J by 4 bases, leaving 8 bases between them. The CDR3 length is 12 residues. Germline V gene lookup returns CDR1 SQVTM and CDR2 ANQGSEA. The CDR3 reads CSVRTDNEKLFF. The DNA for the CDR3 is TGCAGCGTTCGGACAGATAATGAAAAACTGTTTTTT.

This clone appeared a single time. V is TRBV28 and J is TRBJ2-5; a possible D gene is TRBD2 (5 bases). The end of the DNA is better explained by TRBJ2-7, so the J call may be wrong. The CDR3 is 14 amino acids. Germline V gene data show CDR1 as MDHEN and CDR2 as SYDVKM. The chain's CDR3 is CASNSLDGTYEQYF. The CDR3, as DNA: TGTGCCAGCAACTCCCTGGACGGGACCTACGAGCAGTACTTC.

The chain uses TRBV5-5 and TRBJ1-3, with a possible D match to TRBD1 (5 bases). V was trimmed by 4 bases and J by 0 bases, leaving 14 bases between them. This CDR3 region has 16 residues. Germline CDR1 reads SGHKS; CDR2 reads YYEKEE (reference sequence). CDR3 sequence (DNA): TGTGCCAGCAGCCCACAGGATGGAGGCTCTGGAAACACCATATATTTT. Its translation is CASSPQDGGSGNTIYF.

The sample holds one count of this clone. V usage is TRBV12-5 and J usage is TRBJ2-4; the D gene is possibly TRBD2 (5 bases). The CDR3 sequence is 16 residues long. V lost 0 bases and J 1 base, leaving 10 bases between the germline ends. CDR1 LGHNT and CDR2 FRNRAP come from the germline V gene. The CDR3 DNA follows: TGTGCTAGTGGTTTGGTACCCCCGGGGGCCAAAAACATTCAGTACTTC. This encodes CASGLVPPGAKNIQYF.

The V gene is TRBV9, the J gene TRBJ2-7; tentatively, D is TRBD2 (7 bases). The CDR3 runs 16 residues. In germline, CDR1 is SGDLS, CDR2 YYNGEE. V lost 0 bases, J lost 2 bases, and 15 bases lay in between. The CDR3 nucleotides read TGTGCCAGCAGCGTAGGACCTCGGGGGGCGACCTACGAGCAGTACTTC. Its protein product is CASSVGPRGATYEQYF.

The rearrangement joins TRBV7-2 to TRBJ2-1, with 12 bases fitting TRBD2. CDR3 size: 12 residues. Trimming took 10 bases from V and 9 from J; bases not matched to a gene: 4. Germline CDR1 and CDR2: SGHTA and FQGNSA. Written as DNA, the CDR3 is TGTGCCATCGGACTAGCGGGGTCTGAGCAGTTCTTC. Its protein product is CAIGLAGSEQFF.

DNA for the CDR3: TGTGCCAGCAGCCGGTTCACGGGGGGCCGCACCGGGGAGCTGTTTTTT. Its translation is CASSRFTGGRTGELFF. The J gene is TRBJ2-2, the V gene TRBV7-2, with D perhaps matching TRBD2 (7 bases). Germline lookup yields CDR1 SGHTA and CDR2 FQGNSA. This CDR3 region has 16 residues. Trimming left V 5 bases short and J 4 bases short, with 17 bases between.

This clone was counted between two and nine times. This rearrangement joins TRBV5-1 to TRBJ2-1, with 9 nucleotides matching TRBD2. This CDR3 spans 17 amino acids. The germline CDR1 and CDR2 sequences are SGHRS and YFSETQ. V was clipped by 6 bases and J by 5 bases; unmatched bases: 15. CDR3 nucleotides: TGCGCCAGCAACGATCTGCGGGGGGGCGGCCCCGACAATGAGCAGTTCTTC. Residues: CASNDLRGGGPDNEQFF.

This clone appeared a single time. V gene TRBV27 combines with J gene TRBJ1-1, with 8 bases matching TRBD1. The CDR3 is 14 amino acids. With V trimmed by 3 bases and J by 4 bases, 4 bases remained unmatched. CDR1 and CDR2 from the germline V gene are MNHEY and SMNVEV (reference sequence). The CDR3 protein is CASSFLGQATEAFF. CDR3 in DNA: TGTGCCAGCAGTTTTTTGGGACAGGCCACTGAAGCTTTCTTT.

This clone has just one count. The rearrangement links TRBV5-1 to TRBJ2-2; D ambiguous. CDR1 and CDR2 (germline): SGHRS, YFSETQ. Trimming took off 2 bases at V and 1 base at J, with 6 bases between the two ends. The CDR3 spans 14 residues. In DNA form, the CDR3 reads TGCGCCAGCAGCTTCGACGGGAACACCGGGGAGCTGTTTTTT. The encoded protein is CASSFDGNTGELFF.